These 26 T cell receptor beta chains came from one sample sequenced in a study of T cell repertoires in cytomegalovirus infection. No cognate antigen is known for these TCRs. From the reads, TCRdb called clonotypes with MiXCR, one entry per CDR3 protein. The sample shows around 100,000 distinct CDR3 sequences, under 45% of them seen only once. Sequencing used CD8+ T cells from cultured PBMCs, obtained from culture after CMV antigen stimulation. These receptors all stem from a human donor in good health (CMV status not recorded). Some clones in this sample may be carry-over from other donors' samples.

This chain joins TRBV3-1 and TRBJ2-7; D is unclear. The V end was cut by 0 bases, the J end by 5 bases, with 11 bases between. This CDR3 has 14 amino acids. CDR1 is LGHDT and CDR2 is YNNKEL in the germline V gene (reference sequence). Here the CDR3 DNA reads TGTGCCAGCAGCCAAGATCCATTTAGGCACGAGCAGTACTTC. Protein sequence: CASSQDPFRHEQYF.

This clonotype was observed at least ten times. For the CDR3, the DNA is TGTGCCAGTAGTACTGGGACAAACTACGAGCAGTACTTC. Protein sequence: CASSTGTNYEQYF. This sequence joins TRBV19 and TRBJ2-7; D perhaps matches TRBD1 (6 bases). This CDR3 contains 13 residues. Germline assignment: CDR1 LNHDA and CDR2 SQIVND (reference sequence). Trimming removed 4 bases at V and 3 bases at J, with 10 bases between.

This clonotype occurred a few times. The chain links TRBV19 to TRBJ1-2; D is undetermined. The CDR3 has 14 residues. CDR1 is LNHDA, CDR2 SQIVND, per germline (reference sequence). Trimming cost V 3 bases and J 4 bases, with 12 bases left between them. The CDR3 sequence: CASSILPGGYGYTF. CDR3 in DNA: TGTGCCAGTAGTATTTTACCGGGAGGCTATGGCTACACCTTC.

The gene calls are TRBV7-6 and TRBJ2-7; D call uncertain. V lost 0 bases and J lost 3, with 9 bases in between. The CDR3 extends over 14 amino acids. Germline-derived CDR1 and CDR2 are SGHVS and FNYEAQ. CDR3 in DNA: TGTGCCAGCAGCTTAGCGGTGGGCAGCTACGAGCAGTACTTC. The encoded protein is CASSLAVGSYEQYF.

This clonotype was detected only a few times. The chain employs TRBV7-9 and TRBJ2-1, with D possibly being TRBD1 (7 bases). V dropped 2 bases and J dropped 8 bases, with 16 bases sitting between them. The germline V gene has CDR1 SEHNR and CDR2 FQNEAQ (reference sequence). The CDR3 has 15 amino acids. The CDR3: CASSLRRPGGYEQFF. CDR3 in DNA: TGTGCCAGCAGCTTAAGGCGGCCAGGGGGGTATGAGCAGTTCTTC.

This clonotype was seen only a few times. V usage is TRBV11-2 and J usage is TRBJ2-2, with unresolved D. Germline loops: CDR1 SGHAT, CDR2 FQNNGV. V was pared by 3 bases and J by 0 bases, with 5 bases between. The CDR3 is 14 amino acids. The CDR3 sequence: CASSLPSNTGELFF. DNA of the CDR3: TGTGCCAGCAGCTTGCCATCGAACACCGGGGAGCTGTTTTTT. Variable domain in full (rest from reference TRBV11-2 and TRBJ2-2): EAGVAQSPRYKIIEKRQSVAFWCNPISGHATLYWYQQILGQGPKLLIQFQNNGVVDDSQLPKDRFSAERLKGVDSTLKIQPAKLEDSAVYLCASSLPSNTGELFFGEGSRLTVL.

Only a few counts were recorded for this clonotype. V is TRBV6-6 and J is TRBJ2-7; D unclear. CDR3 length equals 14 residues. Per the germline V gene, CDR1 is MNHNY and CDR2 is SVGAGI (reference sequence). The ends were cut back, 0 bases at V and 6 bases at J, with 12 bases in the middle. CDR3 residues: CASSYSKGLREQYF. The DNA for the CDR3 is TGTGCCAGCAGTTACTCGAAGGGTTTGCGCGAGCAGTACTTC.

The genes are TRBV6-8 and TRBJ2-7; 8 nucleotides match TRBD2. Germline V CDR1 and CDR2: MNHGY, SAAAGT. The CDR3 sequence is 14 residues long. The junction had 4 bases not matched to a gene; V was cut back by 0 bases and J by 6 bases. The CDR3 DNA sequence: TGTGCCAGCAGTTACTCGGTAGCGGGGAGCGAGCAGTACTTC. This encodes CASSYSVAGSEQYF.

The V gene is TRBV6-1, the J gene TRBJ1-1; 8 bases are shared with TRBD1. The CDR3 has 16 residues. In germline, CDR1 is MNHNS, CDR2 SASEGT. J was trimmed by 4 bases and V by 1 base; bases with no gene match: 8. Here the CDR3 DNA reads TGTGCCAGCAGTGAAGGACAGGGGCCCTATGGCACTGAAGCTTTCTTT. As protein: CASSEGQGPYGTEAFF.

The chain employs TRBV6-5 and TRBJ2-5, with 10 bases identical to TRBD1. Looked up from germline, CDR1 is MNHEY and CDR2 is SVGAGI. CDR3 size: 17 residues. Germline trimming cut 6 bases from V and 1 base from J; bases unmatched to any gene: 11. The chain's CDR3 is CASRRPAGQGVQETQYF. CDR3 in DNA: TGTGCCAGCAGGCGGCCGGCTGGACAGGGGGTCCAAGAGACCCAGTACTTC.

This clonotype is medium-sized in the sample. The chain recombines TRBV12-3 or TRBV12-4 with TRBJ2-2; tentative D call: TRBD1 (5 bases). V was clipped by 3 bases and J by 5 bases, with 10 bases between them. This CDR3 has 14 residues. DNA for the CDR3: TGTGCCAGCAGTTTTGGGGCCAGGACCGGGGAGCTGTTTTTT. Protein product: CASSFGARTGELFF.

V and J are TRBV7-6 and TRBJ2-1; D call uncertain. V gave up 1 base and J gave up 3 bases, with 4 bases separating them. In germline, CDR1 is SGHVS, CDR2 FNYEAQ. The CDR3 has 13 residues. The CDR3 sequence: CASSLDGYNEQFF. CDR3 in DNA: TGTGCCAGCAGCTTAGACGGCTACAATGAGCAGTTCTTC. Full variable domain (remainder filled in from reference TRBV7-6 and TRBJ2-1): GAGVSQSPRYKVTKRGQDVALRCDPISGHVSLYWYRQALGQGPEFLTYFNYEAQQDKSGLPNDRFSAERPEGSISTLTIQRTEQRDSAMYRCASSLDGYNEQFFGPGTRLTVL.

The CDR3 spells CASSPGGHYGYTF. The CDR3 bases are TGTGCCAGCAGCCCCGGAGGGCACTATGGCTACACCTTC. The chain recombines TRBV12-3 or TRBV12-4 with TRBJ1-2; no reliable D call. Trimming removed 6 bases from V and 3 bases from J, with 11 bases in between. The CDR3 spans 13 residues.

The chain recombines TRBV27 with TRBJ2-5; D is ambiguous. V was pared by 3 bases and J by 3 bases, with 17 bases between. This CDR3 is 16 amino acids long. Germline V gene lookup returns CDR1 MNHEY and CDR2 SMNVEV (reference sequence). In nucleotides, the CDR3 is TGTGCCAGCAGTTTTCGAATCCCGGATAGAAAAGAGACCCAGTACTTC. This encodes CASSFRIPDRKETQYF.

V and J are TRBV7-3 and TRBJ2-1; possible D gene TRBD2, 5 bases. The CDR3 extends over 14 amino acids. Trimming shortened V by 0 bases and J by 8 bases, and 11 bases separated the two germline ends. CDR1 and CDR2 from the germline V gene are SGHTA and FQGTGA. The CDR3 sequence: CASSLTSAGDEQFF. In nucleotides, the CDR3 is TGTGCCAGCAGCTTAACGTCGGCGGGCGATGAGCAGTTCTTC. The whole variable domain, filled in from reference TRBV7-3 and TRBJ2-1, reads GAGVSQTPSNKVTEKGKYVELRCDPISGHTALYWYRQSLGQGPEFLIYFQGTGAADDSGLPNDRFFAVRPEGSVSTLKIQRTERGDSAVYLCASSLTSAGDEQFFGPGTRLTVL.

In this sample, this clonotype turned up a few times. The rearrangement joins TRBV11-1 to TRBJ2-1; TRBD1 aligns across 7 bases. J gave up 8 bases and V 3 bases, and 16 bases lay outside the gene matches. The CDR3 is made up of 17 amino acids. Germline CDR1 reads SGHAT; CDR2 reads FQDESV (reference sequence). DNA for the CDR3: TGTGCCAGCAGCTTCCCGACAGGGAGTTTTTCTAGGGATGAGCAGTTCTTC. This encodes CASSFPTGSFSRDEQFF.

The chain recombines TRBV7-6 with TRBJ2-3; TRBD2 might be the D (6 bases). There are 14 residues in the CDR3. Germline loops: CDR1 SGHVS, CDR2 FNYEAQ. The germline V and J ends were trimmed by 3 bases and 3 bases, with 10 bases remaining between them. CDR3 DNA sequence: TGTGCCAGCAGCTTGATGGGGGGTACAGATACGCAGTATTTT. Its translation is CASSLMGGTDTQYF.

This sequence joins TRBV7-2 and TRBJ1-6; D perhaps matches TRBD1 (5 bases). The CDR3 has 15 amino acids. Germline CDR1 SGHTA, CDR2 FQGNSA. V lost 1 base and J lost 7, with 11 bases in between. The CDR3 DNA reads TGTGCCAGCAGCTTAGTGGTGCAGGGCAATTCACCCCTCCACTTT. Its translation is CASSLVVQGNSPLHF. The full variable domain, with the rest looked up from reference TRBV7-2 and TRBJ1-6, is GAGVSQSPSNKVTEKGKDVELRCDPISGHTALYWYRQSLGQGLEFLIYFQGNSAPDKSGLPSDRFSAERTGGSVSTLTIQRTQQEDSAVYLCASSLVVQGNSPLHFGNGTRLTVT.

This clonotype was observed at least ten times. The CDR3 nucleotides read TGTGCCAGCAGCTTATCCGGGACAGGGGGCGAGGAGCAGTACTTC. Translated, it gives CASSLSGTGGEEQYF. This rearrangement joins TRBV7-2 to TRBJ2-7; 12 bases agree with TRBD1. Germline assignment: CDR1 SGHTA and CDR2 FQGNSA. V shed 2 bases and J 7 bases; nucleotides not matched to a gene: 6. This CDR3 has 15 residues.

This chain links TRBV9 with TRBJ2-4, with D possibly called TRBD1 or TRBD2 (5 bases each). Germline V gene sequence: CDR1 SGDLS, CDR2 YYNGEE. The CDR3 consists of 17 residues. V lost 0 bases to trimming and J lost 3 bases, with 16 bases between them. The CDR3 reads CASSVDEGPSGKNIQYF. The CDR3 DNA reads TGTGCCAGCAGCGTAGACGAGGGGCCGAGTGGCAAAAACATTCAGTACTTC.

The chain has TRBV6-2 or TRBV6-3 and TRBJ1-2, with TRBD1 identical over 7 bases. Unmatched junction bases numbered 12, after V lost 2 bases and J lost 0 bases. This CDR3 has 18 residues. The germline V gene encodes CDR1 MNHEY and CDR2 SVGEGT. CDR3 nucleotide sequence: TGTGCCAGCAGTTACGCCGGGACAGCTGGAGGCTCTAACTATGGCTACACCTTC. This translates into CASSYAGTAGGSNYGYTF.

The chain employs TRBV7-8 and TRBJ2-7; no clear D gene. CDR1 is SGHVS and CDR2 is FQNEAQ in the germline V gene. The CDR3 consists of 13 residues. The V end was cut by 3 bases, the J end by 2 bases, with 8 bases between. The CDR3 loop reads CASSFLVAYEQYF. CDR3 coding DNA: TGTGCCAGCAGCTTTCTAGTCGCCTACGAGCAGTACTTC.

There are many counts of this clonotype. CDR3 nucleotide sequence: TGCGCCAGCAGCCAAGAAGGTCGAGGGGACACTGAAGCTTTCTTT. This codes for CASSQEGRGDTEAFF. The chain recombines TRBV4-1 with TRBJ1-1; tentatively, D is TRBD1 (5 bases). The CDR3 totals 15 residues. Per germline, CDR1 MGHRA and CDR2 YSYEKL. With 0 bases removed from V and 3 bases from J, the gap between germline ends came to 11 bases.

The chain uses TRBV19 and TRBJ2-2; 9 bases are a match to TRBD1. The CDR3 consists of 15 residues. Per germline, CDR1 LNHDA and CDR2 SQIVND (reference sequence). The junction had 5 bases not matched to a gene; V was cut back by 5 bases and J by 4 bases. CDR3: CASSWGQGITGELFF. The DNA of the CDR3 is TGTGCCAGTAGTTGGGGACAGGGAATCACCGGGGAGCTGTTTTTT.

The chain uses TRBV20-1 and TRBJ2-7, with TRBD2 matching over 8 bases. In germline, CDR1 is DFQATT, CDR2 SNEGSKA (reference sequence). This CDR3 has 14 residues. V lost 0 bases and J lost 3; bases outside the gene matches: 4. DNA of the CDR3: TGCAGTGCTAGAGATGTGCGGGGGGACTACGAGCAGTACTTC. Translated: CSARDVRGDYEQYF.

This clonotype has a count of ten or more. This chain uses TRBV6-1 with TRBJ1-1, with 12 bases identical to TRBD1. The germline V gene encodes CDR1 MNHNS and CDR2 SASEGT. This CDR3 is 16 amino acids long. The V and J ends lost 8 bases and 4 bases, in that order; junction bases with no gene match: 11. In DNA, the CDR3 is TGTGCCAGCGCTCTGGGGACAGGGGGCTCGGGCACTGAAGCTTTCTTT. This sequence encodes CASALGTGGSGTEAFF.